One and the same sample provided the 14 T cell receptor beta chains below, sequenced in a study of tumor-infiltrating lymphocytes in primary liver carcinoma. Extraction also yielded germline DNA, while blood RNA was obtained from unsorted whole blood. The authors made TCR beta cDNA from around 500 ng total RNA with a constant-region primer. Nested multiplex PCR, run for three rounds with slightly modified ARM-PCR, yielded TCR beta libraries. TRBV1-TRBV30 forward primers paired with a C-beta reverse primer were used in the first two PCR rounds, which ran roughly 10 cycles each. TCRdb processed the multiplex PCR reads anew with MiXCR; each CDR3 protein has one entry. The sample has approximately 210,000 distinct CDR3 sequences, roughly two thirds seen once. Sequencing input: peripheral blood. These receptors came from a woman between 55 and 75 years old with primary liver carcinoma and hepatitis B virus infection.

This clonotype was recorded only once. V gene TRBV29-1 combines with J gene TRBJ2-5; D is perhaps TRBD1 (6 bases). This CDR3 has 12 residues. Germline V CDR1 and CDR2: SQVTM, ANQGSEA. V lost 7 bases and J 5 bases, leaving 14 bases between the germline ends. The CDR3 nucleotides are TGCAGCGCCCTAACAGGGATGGAGACCCAGTACTTC. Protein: CSALTGMETQYF.

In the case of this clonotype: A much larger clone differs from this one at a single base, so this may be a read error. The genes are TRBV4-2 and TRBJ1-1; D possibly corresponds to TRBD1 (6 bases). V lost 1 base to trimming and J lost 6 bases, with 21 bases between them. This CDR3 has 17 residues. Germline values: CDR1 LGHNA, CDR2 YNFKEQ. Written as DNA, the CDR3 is TGTGCCAGCAGCCAAGTCACCGCAGGGGCTGAGGACGCTGAAGCTTTCTTT. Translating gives CASSQVTAGAEDAEAFF.

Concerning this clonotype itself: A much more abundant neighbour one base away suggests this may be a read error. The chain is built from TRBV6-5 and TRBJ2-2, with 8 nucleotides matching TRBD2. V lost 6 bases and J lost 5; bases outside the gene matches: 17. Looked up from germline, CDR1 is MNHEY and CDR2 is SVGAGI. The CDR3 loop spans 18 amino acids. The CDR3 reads CASREGLVGGGRTGELFF. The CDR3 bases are TGTGCCAGCAGGGAGGGACTAGTGGGAGGCGGTAGAACCGGGGAGCTGTTTTTT.

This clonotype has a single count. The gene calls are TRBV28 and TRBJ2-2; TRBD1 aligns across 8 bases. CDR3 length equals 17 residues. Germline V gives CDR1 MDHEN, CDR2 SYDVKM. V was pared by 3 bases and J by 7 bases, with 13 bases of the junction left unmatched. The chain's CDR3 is CASSFGAAGGLSGELFF. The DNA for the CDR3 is TGTGCCAGCAGTTTCGGTGCGGCAGGGGGCCTCAGCGGGGAGCTGTTTTTT.

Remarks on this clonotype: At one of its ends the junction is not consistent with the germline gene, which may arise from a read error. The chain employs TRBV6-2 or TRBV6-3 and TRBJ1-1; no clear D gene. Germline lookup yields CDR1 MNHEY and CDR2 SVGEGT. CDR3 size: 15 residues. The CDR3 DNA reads TGTGCCAGCAGTTACTCCGCAGGAGGCGGCACTGAAGTTTTCTTT. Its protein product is CASSYSAGGGTEVFF.

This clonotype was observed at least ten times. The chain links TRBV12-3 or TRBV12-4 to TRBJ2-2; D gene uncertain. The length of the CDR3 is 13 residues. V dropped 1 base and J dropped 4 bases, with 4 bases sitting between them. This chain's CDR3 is CASSLGGTGELFF. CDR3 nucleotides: TGTGCCAGCAGTTTAGGCGGCACCGGGGAGCTGTTTTTT.

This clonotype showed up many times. In nucleotides, the CDR3 is TGTGCCAGCAGCCAAGAATTGAGGAAAGATACGCAGTATTTT. It translates to CASSQELRKDTQYF. V is TRBV4-2 and J is TRBJ2-3; D is uncertain. There are 14 residues in the CDR3. CDR1 and CDR2 from the germline V gene are LGHNA and YNFKEQ. The V and J ends lost 0 bases and 5 bases respectively, with 9 bases between them.

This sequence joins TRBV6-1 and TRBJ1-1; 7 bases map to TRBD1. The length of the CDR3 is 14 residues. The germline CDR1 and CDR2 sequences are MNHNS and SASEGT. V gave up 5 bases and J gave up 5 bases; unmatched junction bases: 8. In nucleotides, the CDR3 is TGTGCCAGCAGTCCTACAGGGGTAAATACTGAAGCTTTCTTT. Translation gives CASSPTGVNTEAFF.

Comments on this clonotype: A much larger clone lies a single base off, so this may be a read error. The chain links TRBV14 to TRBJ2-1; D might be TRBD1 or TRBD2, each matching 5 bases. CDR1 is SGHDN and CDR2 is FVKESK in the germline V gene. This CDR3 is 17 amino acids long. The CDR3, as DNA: TGTGCCAGCAGCCAAGGTCCCACTAGAGGGGCCTACAATGAGCAGTCCTTC. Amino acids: CASSQGPTRGAYNEQSF.

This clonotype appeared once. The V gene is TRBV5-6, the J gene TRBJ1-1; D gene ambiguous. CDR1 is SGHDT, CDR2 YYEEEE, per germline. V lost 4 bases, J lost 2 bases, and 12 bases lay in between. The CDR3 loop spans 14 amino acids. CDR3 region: CASSPYHSNTEAFF. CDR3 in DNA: TGTGCCAGCAGCCCTTACCACAGTAACACTGAAGCTTTCTTT.

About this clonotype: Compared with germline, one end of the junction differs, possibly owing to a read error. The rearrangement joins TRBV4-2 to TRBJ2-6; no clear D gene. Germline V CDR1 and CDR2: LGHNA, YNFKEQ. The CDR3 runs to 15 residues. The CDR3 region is CANSQGFSGANVLTF. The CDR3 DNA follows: TGTGCCAACAGCCAAGGGTTCTCTGGGGCCAACGTCCTGACTTTC.

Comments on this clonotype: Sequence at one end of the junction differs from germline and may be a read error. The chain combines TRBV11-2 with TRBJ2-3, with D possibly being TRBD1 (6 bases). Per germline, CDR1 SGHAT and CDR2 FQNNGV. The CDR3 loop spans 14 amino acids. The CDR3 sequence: CASSPDLGADMQYF. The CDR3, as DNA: TGTGCCAGCAGCCCCGATTTGGGGGCAGATATGCAGTATTTT.

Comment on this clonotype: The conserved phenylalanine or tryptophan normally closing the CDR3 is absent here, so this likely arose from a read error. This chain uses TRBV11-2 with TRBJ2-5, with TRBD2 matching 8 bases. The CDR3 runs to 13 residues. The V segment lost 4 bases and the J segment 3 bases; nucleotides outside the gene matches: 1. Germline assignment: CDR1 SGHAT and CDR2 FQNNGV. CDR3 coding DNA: TGTGCCAGCAGCTCGGGAGGGAAAGAGACCCAGTACCTC. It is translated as CASSSGGKETQYL.

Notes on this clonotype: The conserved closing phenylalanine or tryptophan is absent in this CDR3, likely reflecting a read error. CDR3 in DNA: TGCAACGTTGAACAGGGGGCAAGAACTGAAGCTTTCTCT. This sequence encodes CNVEQGARTEAFS. This chain connects TRBV29-1 to TRBJ1-1; 9 nucleotides line up with TRBD1. Germline CDR1 is SQVTM and CDR2 is ANQGSEA. This CDR3 comprises 13 residues.